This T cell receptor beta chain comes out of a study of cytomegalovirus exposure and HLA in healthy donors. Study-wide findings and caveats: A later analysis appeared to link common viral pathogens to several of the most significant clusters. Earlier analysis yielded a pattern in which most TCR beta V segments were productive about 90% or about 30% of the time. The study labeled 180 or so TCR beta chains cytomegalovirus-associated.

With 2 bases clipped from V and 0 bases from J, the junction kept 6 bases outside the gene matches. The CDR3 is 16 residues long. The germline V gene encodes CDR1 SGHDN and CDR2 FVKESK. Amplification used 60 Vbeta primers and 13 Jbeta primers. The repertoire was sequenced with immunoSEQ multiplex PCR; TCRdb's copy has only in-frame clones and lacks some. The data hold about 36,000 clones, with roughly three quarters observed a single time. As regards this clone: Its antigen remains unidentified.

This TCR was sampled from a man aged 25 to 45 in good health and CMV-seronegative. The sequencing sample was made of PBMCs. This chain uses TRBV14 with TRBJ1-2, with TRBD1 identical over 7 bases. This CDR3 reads CASSQRQGTSNYGYTF. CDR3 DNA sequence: TGTGCCAGCAGCCAAAGACAGGGAACCTCTAACTATGGCTACACCTTC.